Sequencing of this T cell receptor beta chain was carried out in a study of T cell repertoires in aging, cancer and after chemotherapy. Study-wide results and limits: Rebound thymic output was suggested by rising median generation probability during chemotherapy in each cancer cohort. Age-matched healthy donors had significantly more diverse, less clonal blood TCR repertoires than untreated cancer patients. No conclusions about immunological memory after chemotherapy can be drawn from the repertoire data.

Rearranged V-D-J TRB sequences were amplified with a mixed TRB-A/B primer pool. A single record per CDR3 protein comes from TCRdb applying MiXCR to the multiplex PCR reads. Of a few thousand distinct CDR3 sequences detected, about 60% appear once; the ten largest clones hold 55% to 60%. A remark on this clonotype: Antigen: not known. One end of the junction fails to match germline, which may point to a read error.

TCR beta rearrangements were amplified from peripheral blood genomic DNA. This CDR3 spans 18 amino acids. Germline V gene data show CDR1 as MNHEY and CDR2 as SVGAGI. The origin of this receptor is a human donor with a blood cancer. The chain employs TRBV6-5 and TRBJ2-1; D possibly corresponds to TRBD2 (5 bases). The sequenced material came from blood. CDR3 region: CASSQDWGVGAVYNEQFF. In DNA form, the CDR3 reads TGCGCCAGCAGCCAAGATTGGGGTGTTGGAGCGGTCTACAATGAGCAGTTCTTC.